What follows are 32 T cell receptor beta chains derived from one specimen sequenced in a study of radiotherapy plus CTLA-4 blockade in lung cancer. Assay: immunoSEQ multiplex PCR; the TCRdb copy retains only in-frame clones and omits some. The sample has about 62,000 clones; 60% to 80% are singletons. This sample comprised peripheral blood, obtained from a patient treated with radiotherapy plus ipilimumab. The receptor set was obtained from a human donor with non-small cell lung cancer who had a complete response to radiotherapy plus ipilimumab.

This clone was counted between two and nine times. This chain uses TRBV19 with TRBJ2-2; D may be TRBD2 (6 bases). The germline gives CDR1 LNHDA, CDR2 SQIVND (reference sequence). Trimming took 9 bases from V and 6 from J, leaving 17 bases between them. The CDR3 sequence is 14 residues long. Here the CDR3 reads CASSRDSPPGELFF. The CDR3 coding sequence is TGTGCCAGCAGCAGGGACTCTCCACCCGGGGAGCTGTTTTTT.

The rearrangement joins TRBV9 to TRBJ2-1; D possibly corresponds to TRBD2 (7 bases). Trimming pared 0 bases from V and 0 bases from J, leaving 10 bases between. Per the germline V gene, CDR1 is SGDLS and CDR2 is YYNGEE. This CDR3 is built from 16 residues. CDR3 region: CASSVGGGGSYNEQFF. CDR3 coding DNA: TGTGCCAGCAGCGTAGGAGGGGGGGGCTCCTACAATGAGCAGTTCTTC. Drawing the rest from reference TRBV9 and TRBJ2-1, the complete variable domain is DSGVTQTPKHLITATGQRVTLRCSPRSGDLSVYWYQQSLDQGLQFLIQYYNGEERAKGNILERFSAQQFPDLHSELNLSSLELGDSALYFCASSVGGGGSYNEQFFGPGTRLTVL.

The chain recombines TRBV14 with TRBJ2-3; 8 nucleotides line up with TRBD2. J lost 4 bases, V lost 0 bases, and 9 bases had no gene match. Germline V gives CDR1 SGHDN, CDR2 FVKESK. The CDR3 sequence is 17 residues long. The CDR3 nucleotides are TGTGCCAGCAGCCAAGATCGAGGAGCGGGAGCGGCAGATACGCAGTATTTT. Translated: CASSQDRGAGAADTQYF.

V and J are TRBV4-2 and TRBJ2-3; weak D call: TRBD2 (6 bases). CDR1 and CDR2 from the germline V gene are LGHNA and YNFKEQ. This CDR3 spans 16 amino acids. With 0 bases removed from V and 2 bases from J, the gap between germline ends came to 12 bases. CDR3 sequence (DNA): TGTGCCAGCAGCCAAGATGGCTCGGGGGACACAGATACGCAGTATTTT. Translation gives CASSQDGSGDTDTQYF.

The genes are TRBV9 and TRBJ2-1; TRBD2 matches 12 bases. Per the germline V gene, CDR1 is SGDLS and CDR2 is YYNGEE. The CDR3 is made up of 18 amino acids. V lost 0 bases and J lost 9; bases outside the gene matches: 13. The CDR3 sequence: CASSVGLAGARGRSEQFF. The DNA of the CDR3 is TGTGCCAGCAGCGTAGGACTAGCGGGAGCCAGGGGTAGGTCTGAGCAGTTCTTC.

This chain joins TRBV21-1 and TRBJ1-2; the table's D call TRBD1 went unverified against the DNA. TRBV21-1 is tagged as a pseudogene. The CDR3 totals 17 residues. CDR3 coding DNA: TGTGCCAGCAGCAAGGGACACCCAAATTCTCATAACTATGGCTACACCTTC. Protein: CASSKGHPNSHNYGYTF.

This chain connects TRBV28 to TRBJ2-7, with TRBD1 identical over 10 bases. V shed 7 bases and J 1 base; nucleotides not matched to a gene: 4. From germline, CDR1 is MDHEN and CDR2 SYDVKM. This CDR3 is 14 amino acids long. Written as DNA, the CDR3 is TGTGCCAGCACAGGGACAGGGGTTTCCTACGAGCAGTACTTC. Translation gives CASTGTGVSYEQYF.

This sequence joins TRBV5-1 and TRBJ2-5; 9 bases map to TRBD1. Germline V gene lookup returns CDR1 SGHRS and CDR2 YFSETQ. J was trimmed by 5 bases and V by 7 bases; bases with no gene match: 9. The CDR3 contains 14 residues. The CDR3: CASGPGTGFETQYF. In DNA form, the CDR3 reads TGCGCCAGCGGCCCTGGGACAGGGTTTGAGACCCAGTACTTC.

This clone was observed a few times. CDR3: CASSAPRGASPSTDTQYF. The CDR3 DNA is TGTGCCAGCAGCGCTCCCCGAGGAGCGAGTCCTAGCACAGATACGCAGTATTTT. J is TRBJ2-3 and V is TRBV9; D is unresolved. The germline V and J ends were trimmed by 3 bases and 0 bases, with 20 bases remaining between them. This CDR3 contains 18 residues. CDR1 is SGDLS, CDR2 YYNGEE, per germline.

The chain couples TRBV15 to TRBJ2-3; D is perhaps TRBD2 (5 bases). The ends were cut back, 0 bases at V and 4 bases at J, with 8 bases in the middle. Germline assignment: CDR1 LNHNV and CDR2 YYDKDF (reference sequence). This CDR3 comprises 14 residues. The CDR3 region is CATSRDRTADTQYF. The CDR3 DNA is TGTGCCACCAGCAGAGATAGGACTGCAGATACGCAGTATTTT.

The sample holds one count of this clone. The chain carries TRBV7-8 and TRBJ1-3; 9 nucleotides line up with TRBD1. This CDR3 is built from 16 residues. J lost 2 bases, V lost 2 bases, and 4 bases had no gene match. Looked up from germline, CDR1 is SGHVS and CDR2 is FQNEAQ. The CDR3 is CASSLRDRATGNTIYF. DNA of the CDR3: TGTGCCAGCAGCTTAAGGGACAGGGCTACTGGAAACACCATATATTTT.

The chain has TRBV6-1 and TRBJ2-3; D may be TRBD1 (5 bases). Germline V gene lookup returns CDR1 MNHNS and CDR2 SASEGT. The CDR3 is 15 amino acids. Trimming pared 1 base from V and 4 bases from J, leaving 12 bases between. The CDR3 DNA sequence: TGTGCCAGCAGTGAAGGGACCCAGGGTGCAGATACGCAGTATTTT. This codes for CASSEGTQGADTQYF.

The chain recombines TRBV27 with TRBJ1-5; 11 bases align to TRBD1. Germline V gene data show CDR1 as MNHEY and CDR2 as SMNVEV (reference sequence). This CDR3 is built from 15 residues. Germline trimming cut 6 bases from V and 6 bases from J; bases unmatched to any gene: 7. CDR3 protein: CASRQGTGGLQPQHF. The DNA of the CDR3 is TGTGCCAGCAGACAAGGGACAGGGGGTCTTCAGCCCCAGCATTTT.

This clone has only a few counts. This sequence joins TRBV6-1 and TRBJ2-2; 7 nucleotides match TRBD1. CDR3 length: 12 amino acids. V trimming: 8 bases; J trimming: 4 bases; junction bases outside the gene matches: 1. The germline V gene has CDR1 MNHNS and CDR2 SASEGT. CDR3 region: CASSGGTGELFF. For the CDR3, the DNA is TGTGCCAGCTCAGGGGGCACCGGGGAGCTGTTTTTT.

The CDR3 sequence is CSVEGLGRGKLFF. Here the CDR3 DNA reads TGCAGCGTTGAAGGTCTGGGTAGGGGAAAACTGTTTTTT. This chain connects TRBV29-1 to TRBJ1-4; D possibly corresponds to TRBD1 (5 bases). V was shortened by 1 base and J by 10 bases, with 13 bases between the two germline ends. The germline V gene encodes CDR1 SQVTM and CDR2 ANQGSEA. This CDR3 region has 13 residues.

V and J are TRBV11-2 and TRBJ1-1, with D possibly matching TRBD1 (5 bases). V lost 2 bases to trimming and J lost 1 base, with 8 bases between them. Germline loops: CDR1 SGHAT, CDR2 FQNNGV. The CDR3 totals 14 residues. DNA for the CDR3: TGTGCCAGCAGCTTATCTAGGGGGAACACTGAAGCTTTCTTT. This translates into CASSLSRGNTEAFF.

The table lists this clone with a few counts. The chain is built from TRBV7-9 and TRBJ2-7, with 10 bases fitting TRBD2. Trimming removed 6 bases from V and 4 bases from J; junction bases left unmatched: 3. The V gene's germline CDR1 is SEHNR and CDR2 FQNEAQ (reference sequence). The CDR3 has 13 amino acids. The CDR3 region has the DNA TGTGCCAGCAGAGTAGCGGGGGGTTACGAGCAGTACTTC. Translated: CASRVAGGYEQYF. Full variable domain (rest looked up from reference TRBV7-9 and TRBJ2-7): DTGVSQNPRHKITKRGQNVTFRCDPISEHNRLYWYRQTLGQGPEFLTYFQNEAQLEKSRLLSDRFSAERPKGSFSTLEIQRTEQGDSAMYLCASRVAGGYEQYFGPGTRLTVT.

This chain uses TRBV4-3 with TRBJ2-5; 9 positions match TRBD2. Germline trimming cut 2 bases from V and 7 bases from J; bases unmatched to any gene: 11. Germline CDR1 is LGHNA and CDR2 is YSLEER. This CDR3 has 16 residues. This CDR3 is CASSQSGGGARTTQYF. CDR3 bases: TGCGCCAGCAGCCAATCAGGCGGGGGGGCCCGGACGACCCAGTACTTC.

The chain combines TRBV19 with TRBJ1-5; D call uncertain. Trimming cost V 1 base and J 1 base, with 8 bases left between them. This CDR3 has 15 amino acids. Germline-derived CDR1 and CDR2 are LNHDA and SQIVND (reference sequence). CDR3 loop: CASSIGLESNQPQHF. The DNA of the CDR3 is TGTGCCAGTAGTATAGGGTTGGAGAGCAATCAGCCCCAGCATTTT.

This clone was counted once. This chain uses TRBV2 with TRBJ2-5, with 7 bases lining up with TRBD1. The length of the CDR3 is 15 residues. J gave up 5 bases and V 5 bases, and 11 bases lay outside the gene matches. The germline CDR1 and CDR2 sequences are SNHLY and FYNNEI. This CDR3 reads CASSPQGLISETQYF. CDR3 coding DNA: TGTGCCAGCAGTCCACAGGGGTTGATTTCGGAGACCCAGTACTTC.

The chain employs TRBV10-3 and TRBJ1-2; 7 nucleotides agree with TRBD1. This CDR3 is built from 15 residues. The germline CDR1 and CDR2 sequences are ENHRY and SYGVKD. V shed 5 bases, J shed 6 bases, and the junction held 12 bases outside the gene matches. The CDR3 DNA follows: TGTGCCATCAGTCTCTCCGGGACAGCGGTCAATGGCTACACCTTC. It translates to CAISLSGTAVNGYTF.

The CDR3 DNA sequence: TGCGCCAGCAGCTGGGGACAGAGCCTCCAAGAGACCCAGTACTTC. It encodes CASSWGQSLQETQYF. The rearrangement uses TRBV5-1 and TRBJ2-5; 7 nucleotides align to TRBD1. The length of the CDR3 is 15 residues. The trim removed 3 bases at V and 1 base at J, leaving 6 bases unmatched. Looked up from germline, CDR1 is SGHRS and CDR2 is YFSETQ.

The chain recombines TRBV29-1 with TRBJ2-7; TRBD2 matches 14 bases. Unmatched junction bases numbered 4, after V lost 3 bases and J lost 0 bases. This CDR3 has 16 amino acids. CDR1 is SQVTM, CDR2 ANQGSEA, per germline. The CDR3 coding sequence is TGCAGCGTTGAGGGACTAGCGGGGGTAAGCTCCTACGAGCAGTACTTC. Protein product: CSVEGLAGVSSYEQYF.

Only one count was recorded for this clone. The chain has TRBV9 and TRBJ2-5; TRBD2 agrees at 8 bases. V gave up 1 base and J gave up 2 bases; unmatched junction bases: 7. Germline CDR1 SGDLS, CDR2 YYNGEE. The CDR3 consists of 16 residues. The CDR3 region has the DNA TGTGCCAGCAGCGTATCCCCGGGACTAGGGCAAGAGACCCAGTACTTC. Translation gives CASSVSPGLGQETQYF. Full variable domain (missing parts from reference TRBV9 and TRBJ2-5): DSGVTQTPKHLITATGQRVTLRCSPRSGDLSVYWYQQSLDQGLQFLIQYYNGEERAKGNILERFSAQQFPDLHSELNLSSLELGDSALYFCASSVSPGLGQETQYFGPGTRLLVL.

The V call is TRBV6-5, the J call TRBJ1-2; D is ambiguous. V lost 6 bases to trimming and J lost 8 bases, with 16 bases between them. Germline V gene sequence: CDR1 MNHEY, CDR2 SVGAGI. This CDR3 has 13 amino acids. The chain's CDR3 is CASSRGPREGYTF. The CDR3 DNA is TGTGCCAGCAGCCGCGGCCCCCGAGAGGGCTACACCTTC.

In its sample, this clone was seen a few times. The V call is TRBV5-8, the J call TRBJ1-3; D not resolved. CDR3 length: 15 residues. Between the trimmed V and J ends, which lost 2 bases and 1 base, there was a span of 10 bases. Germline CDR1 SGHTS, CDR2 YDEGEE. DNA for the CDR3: TGTGCCAGCAGCTTCGAAGGCGGGTCTGGAAACACCATATATTTT. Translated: CASSFEGGSGNTIYF.

DNA for the CDR3: TGTGCCAGCAGCAACGGGACAGGAAACAATCAGCCCCAGCATTTT. The encoded protein is CASSNGTGNNQPQHF. The gene calls are TRBV2 and TRBJ1-5; 8 nucleotides match TRBD1. CDR1 is SNHLY and CDR2 is FYNNEI in the germline V gene. This CDR3 spans 15 amino acids. V shed 6 bases and J 3 bases; nucleotides not matched to a gene: 7. Looking up the rest from reference TRBV2 and TRBJ1-5 gives the full variable domain: EPEVTQTPSHQVTQMGQEVILRCVPISNHLYFYWYRQILGQKVEFLVSFYNNEISEKSEIFDDQFSVERPDGSNFTLKIRSTKLEDSAMYFCASSNGTGNNQPQHFGDGTRLSIL.

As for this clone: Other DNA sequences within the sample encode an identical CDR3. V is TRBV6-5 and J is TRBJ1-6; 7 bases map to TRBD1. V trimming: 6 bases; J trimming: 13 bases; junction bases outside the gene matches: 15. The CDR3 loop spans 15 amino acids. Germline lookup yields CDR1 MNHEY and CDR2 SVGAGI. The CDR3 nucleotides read TGTGCCAGCAGCGCAGGGGACAGTGGGATTTCGCCCCTCCACTTT. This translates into CASSAGDSGISPLHF.

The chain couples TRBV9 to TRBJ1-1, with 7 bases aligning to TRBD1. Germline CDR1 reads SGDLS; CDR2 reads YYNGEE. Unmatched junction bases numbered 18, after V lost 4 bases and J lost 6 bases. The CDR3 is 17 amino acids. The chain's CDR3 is CASSQAGEGALLAEAFF. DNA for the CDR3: TGTGCCAGCAGCCAAGCCGGAGAGGGGGCGTTACTTGCTGAAGCTTTCTTT.

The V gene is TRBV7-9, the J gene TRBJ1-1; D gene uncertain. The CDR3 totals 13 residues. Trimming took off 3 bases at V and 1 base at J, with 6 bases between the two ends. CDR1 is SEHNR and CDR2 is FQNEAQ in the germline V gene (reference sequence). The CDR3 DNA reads TGTGCCAGCAGCTTGTCACAGAACACTGAAGCTTTCTTT. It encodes CASSLSQNTEAFF.

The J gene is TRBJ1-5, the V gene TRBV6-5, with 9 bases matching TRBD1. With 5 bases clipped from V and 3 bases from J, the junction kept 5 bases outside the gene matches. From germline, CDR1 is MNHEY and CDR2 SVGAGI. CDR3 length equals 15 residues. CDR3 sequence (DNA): TGTGCCAGCAGTGCCCGACAGGGGGTCAATCAGCCCCAGCATTTT. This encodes CASSARQGVNQPQHF.

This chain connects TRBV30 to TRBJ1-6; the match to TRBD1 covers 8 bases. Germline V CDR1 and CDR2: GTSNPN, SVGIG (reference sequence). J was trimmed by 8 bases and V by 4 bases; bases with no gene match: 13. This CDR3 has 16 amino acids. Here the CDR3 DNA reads TGTGCCTGGACCTTACAGGGCAGGGGGCGAGATTCACCCCTCCACTTT. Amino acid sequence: CAWTLQGRGRDSPLHF.